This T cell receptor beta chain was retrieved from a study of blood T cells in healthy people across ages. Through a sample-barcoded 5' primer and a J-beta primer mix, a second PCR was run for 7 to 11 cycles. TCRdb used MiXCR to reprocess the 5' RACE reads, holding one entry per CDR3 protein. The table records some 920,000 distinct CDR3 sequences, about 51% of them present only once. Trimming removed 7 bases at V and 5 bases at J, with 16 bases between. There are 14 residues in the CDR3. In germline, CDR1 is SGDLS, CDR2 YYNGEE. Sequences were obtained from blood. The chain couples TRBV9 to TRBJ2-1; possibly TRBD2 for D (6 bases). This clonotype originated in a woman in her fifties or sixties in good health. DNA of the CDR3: TGTGCCAGCGGAATAGCGGACTGGAACAATGAGCAGTTCTTC. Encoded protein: CASGIADWNNEQFF.